The 28 T cell receptor beta chains in this list originate from one sample, sequenced in a study of blood T cell repertoires in COVID-19 (dated by TCRdb to about 2020). Library construction relied on the immunoSEQ multiplex PCR assay. TCRdb carries this immuneACCESS record with in-frame sequences only. Its versions omit some clonotypes, under half of them owing to an unresolved V gene in the studies checked, with the rest unexplained. The table for this sample lists around 160,000 clones; approximately 78% of them were counted only once. The biggest ten clones account for approximately 11% of the sample. Sequencing was performed on peripheral blood. The origin of the receptors is a human donor in a cohort sampled during active COVID-19.

This clone has only one observation. The chain uses TRBV6-5 and TRBJ2-5; D is possibly TRBD1 (6 bases). CDR1 is MNHEY and CDR2 is SVGAGI in the germline V gene. CDR3 size: 10 residues. CDR3 DNA: TGTTCCACAGGGTCGGAGACCCAGTACTTC. Its translation: CSTGSETQYF.

The V gene is TRBV11-2, the J gene TRBJ2-1; 10 nucleotides agree with TRBD2. The CDR3 runs to 14 residues. CDR1 and CDR2 from the germline V gene are SGHAT and FQNNGV. V lost 3 bases, J lost 4 bases, and 0 bases stayed unmatched. In DNA form, the CDR3 reads TGTGCCAGCAGCTTGACTAGCGGGTACAATGAGCAGTTCTTC. Protein: CASSLTSGYNEQFF.

The chain uses TRBV2 and TRBJ2-3; 10 bases map to TRBD2. V dropped 9 bases and J dropped 4; count of bases not matched to a gene: 22. CDR1 SNHLY and CDR2 FYNNEI come from the germline V gene. This CDR3 contains 19 residues. The CDR3 region is CASFGTSHLAGVGADTQYF. The CDR3 DNA reads as TGTGCCAGTTTCGGGACTTCCCACCTAGCGGGAGTCGGAGCAGATACGCAGTATTTT.

V is TRBV19 and J is TRBJ2-7; D is undetermined. The CDR3 totals 14 residues. The V end lost 3 bases, the J end lost 6 bases, and 15 bases lay between the germline ends. Germline V gene data show CDR1 as LNHDA and CDR2 as SQIVND (reference sequence). As DNA, the CDR3 is TGTGCCAGTAGTATTTCCGCCTGGAGCTTCGAGCAGTACTTC. It codes for CASSISAWSFEQYF.

The chain combines TRBV19 with TRBJ2-1; 7 bases are a match to TRBD1. The CDR3 runs 14 residues. V lost 9 bases to trimming and J lost 3 bases; unmatched junction nucleotides: 8. Looked up from germline, CDR1 is LNHDA and CDR2 is SQIVND (reference sequence). CDR3 region: CASQQGLHYNEQFF. Here the CDR3 DNA reads TGTGCCAGCCAACAGGGGCTTCACTACAATGAGCAGTTCTTC.

The chain combines TRBV5-4 with TRBJ1-1; the D is unclear. The CDR3 runs to 13 residues. The germline CDR1 and CDR2 sequences are SGHNT and YYREEE (reference sequence). Trimming removed 4 bases at V and 0 bases at J, with 7 bases between. This CDR3 is CASSNTVNTEAFF. In DNA form, the CDR3 reads TGTGCCAGCAGCAATACAGTGAACACTGAAGCTTTCTTT.

The chain recombines TRBV5-8 with TRBJ2-1; 7 nucleotides align to TRBD2. After removal of 4 bases from V and 3 bases from J, the junction contained 7 bases not matched to a gene. The germline V gene encodes CDR1 SGHTS and CDR2 YDEGEE. The CDR3 runs 15 residues. The CDR3 sequence: CASSRIRDYYNEQFF. In nucleotides, the CDR3 is TGTGCCAGCAGCCGCATCCGGGACTACTACAATGAGCAGTTCTTC. The full variable domain, its missing parts supplied by reference TRBV5-8 and TRBJ2-1, is EAGVTQSPTHLIKTRGQQATLRCSPISGHTSVYWYQQALGLGLQFLLWYDEGEERNRGNFPPRFSGRQFPNYSSELNVNALELEDSALYLCASSRIRDYYNEQFFGPGTRLTVL.

This clone was observed a handful of times. The rearrangement links TRBV11-2 to TRBJ1-2; TRBD1 matches at 12 bases. This CDR3 region has 15 residues. V was clipped by 5 bases and J by 1 base; unmatched bases: 2. CDR1 is SGHAT and CDR2 is FQNNGV in the germline V gene. This CDR3 reads CASSGTGGFNYGYTF. The CDR3 DNA reads as TGTGCCAGCAGCGGGACAGGGGGCTTTAACTATGGCTACACCTTC.

The chain carries TRBV5-5 and TRBJ1-5, with a possible D match to TRBD1 (6 bases). The CDR3 consists of 17 residues. Germline V gene lookup returns CDR1 SGHKS and CDR2 YYEKEE (reference sequence). V shed 2 bases and J shed 3 bases, with 18 bases lying between them. CDR3: CASSFRDRQDPNQPQHF. The CDR3 DNA sequence: TGTGCCAGCAGCTTTAGGGATAGACAGGACCCCAATCAGCCCCAGCATTTT.

The chain employs TRBV27 and TRBJ2-7; TRBD1 agrees at 11 bases. This CDR3 contains 11 residues. V dropped 6 bases and J dropped 9; count of bases not matched to a gene: 1. Germline loops: CDR1 MNHEY, CDR2 SMNVEV (reference sequence). Written as DNA, the CDR3 is TGTGCCAGCAGGGACAGGGGGCGGCAGTACTTC. Amino acids: CASRDRGRQYF.

In this sample, this clone turned up once. This chain uses TRBV5-1 with TRBJ2-1; 7 nucleotides align to TRBD1. This CDR3 has 15 amino acids. V was clipped by 3 bases and J by 6 bases; unmatched bases: 9. In germline, CDR1 is SGHRS, CDR2 YFSETQ. The CDR3 sequence is CASSSGQRNRNEQFF. The CDR3 nucleotides are TGCGCCAGCAGCTCGGGACAGCGTAACCGCAATGAGCAGTTCTTC.

This clone has at least ten counts. This chain uses TRBV6-4 with TRBJ2-2; 8 bases fit TRBD2. This CDR3 comprises 14 residues. CDR1 MRHNA and CDR2 SNTAGT come from the germline V gene. The V segment lost 3 bases and the J segment 6 bases; nucleotides outside the gene matches: 3. CDR3 amino acids: CASSERGEAGELFF. As DNA, the CDR3 is TGTGCCAGCAGTGAGCGGGGGGAGGCCGGGGAGCTGTTTTTT.

The sample holds one count of this clone. The gene calls are TRBV7-8 and TRBJ2-1; a possible D gene is TRBD2 (6 bases). CDR1 is SGHVS, CDR2 FQNEAQ, per germline. The CDR3 is 15 amino acids. Trimming took off 6 bases at V and 4 bases at J, with 16 bases between the two ends. The CDR3 DNA reads as TGTGCCAGCAGGCTTACCGGGAGCGGGTACAATGAGCAGTTCTTC. Its translation: CASRLTGSGYNEQFF.

The V call is TRBV5-3, the J call TRBJ1-5; tentative D call: TRBD1 (5 bases). TRBV5-3 is filed as an ORF, its function uncertain. V was trimmed by 4 bases and J by 3 bases, leaving 11 bases between them. The CDR3 sequence is 14 residues long. CDR3 protein: CARSPRQFNQPQHF. The DNA of the CDR3 is TGTGCCAGAAGCCCTCGACAGTTCAATCAGCCCCAGCATTTT.

The V call is TRBV5-1, the J call TRBJ2-5, with TRBD1 matching 9 bases. The germline CDR1 and CDR2 sequences are SGHRS and YFSETQ. The ends lost 2 bases at V and 5 bases at J; junction bases unmatched: 7. The CDR3 runs 15 residues. The CDR3 nucleotides are TGCGCCAGCAGCTTACAGGGACAGGGTGGGGAGACCCAGTACTTC. Amino acid sequence: CASSLQGQGGETQYF.

The table lists this clone with a few counts. The genes are TRBV27 and TRBJ1-6; no firm D call. Deletions cut 4 bases from V and 10 bases from J, with 14 bases between. The CDR3 consists of 14 residues. CDR1 is MNHEY and CDR2 is SMNVEV in the germline V gene (reference sequence). The CDR3 DNA is TGTGCCAGCAGTTATAGAGGGAACGCCTCACCCCTCCACTTT. Residues: CASSYRGNASPLHF.

This clone was found a few times. The chain employs TRBV27 and TRBJ1-2, with 8 nucleotides matching TRBD1. V dropped 5 bases and J dropped 7; count of bases not matched to a gene: 6. This CDR3 is 13 amino acids long. Germline-derived CDR1 and CDR2 are MNHEY and SMNVEV (reference sequence). The CDR3 DNA reads TGTGCCAGCAGTACGGAACAGGGGGGTGGCTACACCTTC. Its protein is CASSTEQGGGYTF.

The J gene is TRBJ2-1, the V gene TRBV7-2; D perhaps matches TRBD1 (5 bases). In germline, CDR1 is SGHTA, CDR2 FQGNSA. This CDR3 has 16 amino acids. V was trimmed by 0 bases and J by 4 bases, leaving 13 bases between them. CDR3 in DNA: TGTGCCAGCAGCTTAGCGGGCCAGGGTGGATACAATGAGCAGTTCTTC. Its translation is CASSLAGQGGYNEQFF.

This clone was seen once. V is TRBV10-1 and J is TRBJ2-7; D gene uncertain. The V end lost 4 bases, the J end lost 3 bases, and 7 bases lay between the germline ends. The CDR3 has 12 amino acids. The germline V gene encodes CDR1 WNHNN and CDR2 SYGVQD (reference sequence). The CDR3 region has the DNA TGCGCCAGCAGTGCGGTGAACTACGAGCAGTACTTC. This translates into CASSAVNYEQYF.

V usage is TRBV19 and J usage is TRBJ2-5; D is unresolved. The CDR3 is 13 amino acids. Trimming stripped 5 bases from V and 1 base from J, with 8 bases between. The germline V gene has CDR1 LNHDA and CDR2 SQIVND (reference sequence). CDR3 DNA sequence: TGTGCCAGTAGTCAGGTGGTCCAAGAGACCCAGTACTTC. Translating gives CASSQVVQETQYF.

The chain has TRBV9 and TRBJ2-1, with 10 bases identical to TRBD2. V gave up 4 bases and J gave up 4 bases; unmatched junction bases: 5. The germline V gene encodes CDR1 SGDLS and CDR2 YYNGEE. The CDR3 sequence is 15 residues long. Here the CDR3 reads CASSQTSGPYNEQFF. CDR3 coding DNA: TGTGCCAGCAGCCAGACTAGCGGGCCTTACAATGAGCAGTTCTTC.

This clone was found a few times. The rearrangement uses TRBV6-2 or TRBV6-3 and TRBJ1-5; 8 bases fit TRBD1. Germline V lookup: CDR1 MNHEY, CDR2 SVGEGT. This CDR3 contains 16 residues. Trimming removed 6 bases from V and 7 bases from J; junction bases left unmatched: 14. This CDR3 reads CASSKGAQGATQPQHF. For the CDR3, the DNA is TGTGCCAGCAGCAAAGGGGCGCAGGGGGCCACCCAGCCCCAGCATTTT.

The V gene is TRBV18, the J gene TRBJ2-2; 7 positions match TRBD2. This CDR3 has 19 amino acids. CDR1 is KGHSH and CDR2 is LQKENI in the germline V gene. J was trimmed by 2 bases and V by 3 bases; bases with no gene match: 15. The CDR3 DNA follows: TGTGCCAGCTCACCCATTCGGGGCGGGAGCCGAAAAAACACCGGGGAGCTGTTTTTT. This codes for CASSPIRGGSRKNTGELFF.

The table lists this clone with a few counts. This rearrangement joins TRBV7-9 to TRBJ2-5, with D perhaps TRBD1 (6 bases). Trimming left V 5 bases short and J 5 bases short, with 15 bases between. This CDR3 comprises 14 residues. Germline CDR1 is SEHNR and CDR2 is FQNEAQ (reference sequence). The CDR3 DNA reads TGTGCCAGCAGCGATGTACAGGGTCTGGAGACCCAGTACTTC. Translated: CASSDVQGLETQYF.

Only a few counts were recorded for this clone. The chain has TRBV2 and TRBJ2-5, with 8 bases that match TRBD1. This CDR3 comprises 14 residues. Germline CDR1 is SNHLY and CDR2 is FYNNEI. Trimming removed 8 bases from V and 7 bases from J; junction bases left unmatched: 12. The CDR3 region has the DNA TGTGCCAGCCTTCGGCAGGGGGCTTTCGGGACCCAGTACTTC. Translating gives CASLRQGAFGTQYF.

The chain combines TRBV5-6 with TRBJ1-1, with TRBD1 matching 7 bases. Germline assignment: CDR1 SGHDT and CDR2 YYEEEE. The CDR3 spans 16 residues. The V gene end was trimmed by 2 bases and the J gene end by 0 bases; junction bases not matched to a gene: 7. The CDR3, as DNA: TGTGCCAGCAGCTTAAACAGGGGCACCATGAACACTGAAGCTTTCTTT. It codes for CASSLNRGTMNTEAFF.

This clone has more than one count but fewer than ten. This chain connects TRBV7-8 to TRBJ1-5, with a possible D match to TRBD1 (5 bases). Germline values: CDR1 SGHVS, CDR2 FQNEAQ. The CDR3 totals 16 residues. With 0 bases removed from V and 2 bases from J, the gap between germline ends came to 11 bases. In DNA, the CDR3 is TGTGCCAGCAGCTTAGCGCAAGGGGCAGGCAATCAGCCCCAGCATTTT. Encoded protein: CASSLAQGAGNQPQHF. Based on the CDR3 plus reference TRBV7-8 and TRBJ1-5, the full variable domain is GAGVSQSPRYKVAKRGQDVALRCDPISGHVSLFWYQQALGQGPEFLTYFQNEAQLDKSGLPSDRFFAERPEGSVSTLKIQRTQQEDSAVYLCASSLAQGAGNQPQHFGDGTRLSIL.

This clone showed up just a few times. The rearrangement uses TRBV18 and TRBJ1-4; no firm D call. The germline V and J ends were trimmed by 2 bases and 1 base, with 5 bases remaining between them. The CDR3 runs to 14 residues. Per germline, CDR1 KGHSH and CDR2 LQKENI. CDR3 sequence (DNA): TGTGCCAGCTCACCAGGGAGAACTAATGAAAAACTGTTTTTT. Translated, it gives CASSPGRTNEKLFF.